A selection of T cell receptor beta chains follows, all from one sample in a study of T cell responses to AZD1222 COVID-19 vaccine. TCRdb's table, derived via immunoSEQ multiplex PCR, lists solely in-frame clones and lacks some. The data contain under 150,000 clones, around 93% of them singletons. The specimen was peripheral blood, collected on day 0 of AZD1222 vaccination. The source is an adult in good health. CDR3s leave out the opening cysteine and the closing phenylalanine or tryptophan. Each record gives: V gene, CDR3 length, J gene, CDR3 protein.

>TRBV13|12|TRBJ1-2
ASSLAQGGYGYT
>TRBV29-1|14|TRBJ2-7
SVELTVPHGSYEQY
>TRBV18|12|TRBJ1-5
ASSPETGGQPQH
>TRBV28|14|TRBJ1-5
ASDRDVWAHNQPQH
>TRBV5-1|13|TRBJ2-1
ASQGLAGTYNEQF
>TRBV5-1|14|TRBJ1-2
ASSLWSGAVGYGYT
>TRBV28|11|TRBJ2-1
ASRLPTGNEQF
>TRBV6-6|14|TRBJ1-5
ASSYVIGGWAQPQH
>TRBV19|11|TRBJ1-4
ASSQGGLEKLF
>TRBV27|13|TRBJ2-1
ASSGQGLSYNEQF
>TRBV6-1|15|TRBJ2-6
ASSARQASSGANVLT